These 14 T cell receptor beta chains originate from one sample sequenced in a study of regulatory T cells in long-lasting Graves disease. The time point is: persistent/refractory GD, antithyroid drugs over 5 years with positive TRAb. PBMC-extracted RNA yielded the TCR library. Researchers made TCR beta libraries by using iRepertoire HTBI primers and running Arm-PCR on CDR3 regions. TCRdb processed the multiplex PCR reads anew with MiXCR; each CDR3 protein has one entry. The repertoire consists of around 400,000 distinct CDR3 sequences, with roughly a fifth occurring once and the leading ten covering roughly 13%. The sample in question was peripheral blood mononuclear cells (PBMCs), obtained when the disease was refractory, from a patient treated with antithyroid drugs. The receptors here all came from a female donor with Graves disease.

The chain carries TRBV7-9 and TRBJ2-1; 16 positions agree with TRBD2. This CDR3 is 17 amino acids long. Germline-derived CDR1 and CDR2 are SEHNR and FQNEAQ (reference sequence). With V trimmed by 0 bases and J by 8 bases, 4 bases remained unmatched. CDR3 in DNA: TGTGCCAGCAGCTTAGCGGGACTAGCGGGAGGGCCGGATGAGCAGTTCTTC. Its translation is CASSLAGLAGGPDEQFF.

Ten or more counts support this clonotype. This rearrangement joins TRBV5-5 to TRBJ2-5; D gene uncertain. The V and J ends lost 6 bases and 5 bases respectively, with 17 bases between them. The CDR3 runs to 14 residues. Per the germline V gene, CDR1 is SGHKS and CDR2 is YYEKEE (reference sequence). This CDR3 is CASNQGLAKETQYF. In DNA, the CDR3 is TGTGCCAGCAATCAAGGGCTGGCCAAGGAGACCCAGTACTTC.

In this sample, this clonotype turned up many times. The CDR3 region is CASSLANLPYEQYF. The CDR3 DNA reads as TGTGCCAGCAGTTTGGCAAACCTCCCGTACGAGCAGTACTTC. The V gene is TRBV12-3 or TRBV12-4, the J gene TRBJ2-7; no clear D. V lost 3 bases and J lost 4, with 13 bases in between. The CDR3 is made up of 14 amino acids.

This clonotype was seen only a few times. CDR3 loop: CASSLATYGYTF. The CDR3 nucleotides are TGTGCCAGCAGCTTGGCCACGTATGGCTACACCTTC. The chain joins TRBV5-5 to TRBJ1-2; D unresolved. This CDR3 is 12 amino acids long. V lost 0 bases and J lost 5, with 5 bases in between. Per germline, CDR1 SGHKS and CDR2 YYEKEE (reference sequence).

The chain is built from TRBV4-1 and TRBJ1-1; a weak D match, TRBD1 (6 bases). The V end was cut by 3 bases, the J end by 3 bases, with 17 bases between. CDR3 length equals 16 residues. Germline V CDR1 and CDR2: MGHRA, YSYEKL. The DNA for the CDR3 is TGCGCCAGCAGCCAGAACGCTCCAGGGGTTTACACTGAAGCTTTCTTT. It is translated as CASSQNAPGVYTEAFF.

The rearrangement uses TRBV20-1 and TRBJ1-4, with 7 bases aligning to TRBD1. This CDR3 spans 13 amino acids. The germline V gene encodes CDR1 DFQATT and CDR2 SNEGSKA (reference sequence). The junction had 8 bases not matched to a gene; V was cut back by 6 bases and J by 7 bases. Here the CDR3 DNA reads TGCAGTGCCCTGGAGGGGGCGAGTGAAAAACTGTTTTTT. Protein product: CSALEGASEKLFF.

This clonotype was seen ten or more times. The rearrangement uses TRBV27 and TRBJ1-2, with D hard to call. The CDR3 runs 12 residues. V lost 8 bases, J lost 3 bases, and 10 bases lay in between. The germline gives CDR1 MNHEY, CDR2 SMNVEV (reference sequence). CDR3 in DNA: TGTGCCAGCCGGACCTGGGACTATGGCTACACCTTC. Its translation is CASRTWDYGYTF.

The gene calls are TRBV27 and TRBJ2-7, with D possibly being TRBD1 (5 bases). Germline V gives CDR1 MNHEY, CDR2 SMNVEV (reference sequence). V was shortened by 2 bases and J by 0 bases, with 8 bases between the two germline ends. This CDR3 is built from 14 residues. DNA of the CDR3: TGTGCCAGCAGTTTAAGACAGAACTCCTACGAGCAGTACTTC. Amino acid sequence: CASSLRQNSYEQYF.

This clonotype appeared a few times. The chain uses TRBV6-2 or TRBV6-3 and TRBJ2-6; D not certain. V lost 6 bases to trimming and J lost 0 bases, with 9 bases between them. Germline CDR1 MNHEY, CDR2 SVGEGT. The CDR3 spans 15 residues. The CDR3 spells CASREQISGANVLTF. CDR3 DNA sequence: TGTGCCAGCAGGGAACAGATCTCTGGGGCCAACGTCCTGACTTTC.

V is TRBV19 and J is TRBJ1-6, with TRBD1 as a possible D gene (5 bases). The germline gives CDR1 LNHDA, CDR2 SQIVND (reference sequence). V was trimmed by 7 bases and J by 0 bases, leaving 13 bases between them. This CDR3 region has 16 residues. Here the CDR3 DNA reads TGTGCCAGTACCGGGGACGGGCGCTCCTATAATTCACCCCTCCACTTT. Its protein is CASTGDGRSYNSPLHF. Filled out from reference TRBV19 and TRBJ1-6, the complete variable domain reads DGGITQSPKYLFRKEGQNVTLSCEQNLNHDAMYWYRQDPGQGLRLIYYSQIVNDFQKGDIAEGYSVSREKKESFPLTVTSAQKNPTAFYLCASTGDGRSYNSPLHFGNGTRLTVT.

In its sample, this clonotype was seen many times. The CDR3 region is CASSRYRGDVDGYTF. The CDR3 nucleotides are TGTGCCAGCAGTCGTTACAGGGGTGATGTCGATGGCTACACCTTC. The chain links TRBV27 to TRBJ1-2; 7 nucleotides match TRBD1. Germline assignment: CDR1 MNHEY and CDR2 SMNVEV (reference sequence). Trimming removed 5 bases from V and 6 bases from J; junction bases left unmatched: 12. The CDR3 length is 15 residues.

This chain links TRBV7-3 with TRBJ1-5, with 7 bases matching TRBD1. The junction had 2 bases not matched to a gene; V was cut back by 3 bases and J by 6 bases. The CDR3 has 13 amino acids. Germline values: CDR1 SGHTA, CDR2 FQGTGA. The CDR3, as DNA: TGTGCCAGCAGCTTCGACAGGGCTCAGCCCCAGCATTTT. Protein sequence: CASSFDRAQPQHF.

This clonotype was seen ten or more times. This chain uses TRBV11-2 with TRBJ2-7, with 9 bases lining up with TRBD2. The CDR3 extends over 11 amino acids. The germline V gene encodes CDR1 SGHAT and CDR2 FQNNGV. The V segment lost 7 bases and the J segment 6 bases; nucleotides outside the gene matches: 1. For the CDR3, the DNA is TGTGCCAGCACGACTAGCGGCGAGCAGTACTTC. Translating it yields CASTTSGEQYF.

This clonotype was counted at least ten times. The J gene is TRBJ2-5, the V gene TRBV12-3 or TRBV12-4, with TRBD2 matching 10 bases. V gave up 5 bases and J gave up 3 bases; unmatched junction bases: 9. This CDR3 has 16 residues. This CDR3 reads CASSIGGLAVKETQYF. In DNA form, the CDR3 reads TGTGCCAGCAGTATCGGCGGACTAGCGGTCAAAGAGACCCAGTACTTC.